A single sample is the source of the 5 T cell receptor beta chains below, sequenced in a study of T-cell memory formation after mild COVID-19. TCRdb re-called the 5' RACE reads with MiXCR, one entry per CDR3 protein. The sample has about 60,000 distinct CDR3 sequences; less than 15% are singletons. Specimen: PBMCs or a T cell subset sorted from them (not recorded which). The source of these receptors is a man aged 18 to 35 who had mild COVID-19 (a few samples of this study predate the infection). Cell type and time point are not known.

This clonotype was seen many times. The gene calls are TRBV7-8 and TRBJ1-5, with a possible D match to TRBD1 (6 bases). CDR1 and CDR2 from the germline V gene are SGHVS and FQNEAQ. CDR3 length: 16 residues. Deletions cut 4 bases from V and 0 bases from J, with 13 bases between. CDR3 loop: CASSSWTENSNQPQHF. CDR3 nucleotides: TGTGCCAGCAGCTCATGGACAGAGAATAGCAATCAGCCCCAGCATTTT.

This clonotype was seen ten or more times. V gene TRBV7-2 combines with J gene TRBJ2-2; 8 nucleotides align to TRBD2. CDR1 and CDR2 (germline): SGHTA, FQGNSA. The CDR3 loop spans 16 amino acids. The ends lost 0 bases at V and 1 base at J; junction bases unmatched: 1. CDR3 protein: CASSLALAGNTGELFF. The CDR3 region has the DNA TGTGCCAGCAGCTTAGCCCTAGCGGGGAACACCGGGGAGCTGTTTTTT.

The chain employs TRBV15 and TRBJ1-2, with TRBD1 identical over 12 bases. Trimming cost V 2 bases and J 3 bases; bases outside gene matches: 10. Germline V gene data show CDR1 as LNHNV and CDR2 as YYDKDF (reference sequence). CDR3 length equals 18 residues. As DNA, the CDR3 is TGTGCCACCAGCAGACAGCTCGGGACAGGGGGCGCGTACTATGGCTACACCTTC. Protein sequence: CATSRQLGTGGAYYGYTF.

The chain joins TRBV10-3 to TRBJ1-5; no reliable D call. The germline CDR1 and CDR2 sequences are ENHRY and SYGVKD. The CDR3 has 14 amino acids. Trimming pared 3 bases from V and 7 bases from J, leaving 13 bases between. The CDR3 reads CAISDRQDGQPQHF. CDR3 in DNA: TGTGCCATCAGTGACCGGCAGGACGGGCAGCCCCAGCATTTT.

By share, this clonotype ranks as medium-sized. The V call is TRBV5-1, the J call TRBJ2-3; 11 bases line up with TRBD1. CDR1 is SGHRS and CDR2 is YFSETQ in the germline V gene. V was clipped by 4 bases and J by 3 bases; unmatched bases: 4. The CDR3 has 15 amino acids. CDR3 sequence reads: CASSPGTGGTDTQYF. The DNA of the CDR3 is TGCGCCAGCAGCCCCGGGACAGGGGGGACAGATACGCAGTATTTT.